The source of this T cell receptor beta chain is a study of blood T cells in healthy people across ages (dated by TCRdb to about 2015). In terms of the full investigation: In model experiments, template switching captured about one uniquely barcoded TCR beta cDNA molecule for every two T cells. The donors were split into four age groups: young (average 16 years), middle-aged (around 40), aged (more than 60) and long-lived (roughly 86). Using deep sequencing normalized with unique cDNA molecular identifiers, the study measured how TCR beta repertoire diversity changes with age. Two additional independent replicas of 1 million unique cDNA reads from the same blood draw were analyzed for two donors (one aged 18 to 30 and one aged 80 or older).

Library creation used 5' RACE. The instrument given in TCRdb is Illumina HiSeq 2500. The second PCR ran for about 7 to 11 cycles and used a J-beta primer mix along with a sample-barcoded 5' primer. A unique molecular identifier was introduced onto each TCR beta cDNA molecule by a template-switch 5' adaptor carrying 12 random nucleotides. Each sample yielded at least 2.5 million CDR3-containing paired-end reads. First-strand cDNA was synthesized from all RNA with the Mint cDNA synthesis kit, primed by a TRBC-specific oligonucleotide. Following uracil-DNA glycosylase treatment, all cDNA underwent a first 18-cycle PCR with the universal primers M1SS and BC2_uni_R. From the authors' description of their analysis: Normalization of each sample was performed by random selection of 1 million high-quality reads, each carrying a distinct molecular identifier. Instead of being binned into consensus sequences, reads that shared molecular identifiers were thrown out. MiTCR, run with a Q25 quality threshold and the strictest error-elimination algorithm, handled CDR3 identification, clonotype clustering and error correction. A nonparametric unseen species model with Euler transformation was used to estimate lower-bound total TCR beta diversity. In-frame beta chains were kept once TCRdb had trimmed the public reads at Q25 with fastp and called clones with MiXCR. For every CDR3 protein sequence, its rows merge into one entry that carries the most common genes and DNA. TCRdb, not the original authors, processed these V and J calls. This sample has approximately 900,000 distinct CDR3 sequences in its table, and just under 30% of those were observed once. The ten top clones hold roughly 10% of the sample.

General study outcomes and caveats: Estimates of total diversity based on one million sequenced T cells were considered lower bounds and underestimates. The percentage of naive T cells measured by flow cytometry correlated strongly with observed TCR beta diversity. As age increased, observed TCR beta diversity per million T cells dropped in a roughly linear way, and a significant reduction was already evident by age 40. The CMV infection status of donors was not known, potentially confounding age-related changes in expanded clonotypes. Because profiling used bulk unsorted PBMCs, naive and antigen-experienced compartments could not be compared conclusively. Compared with the aged group, the long-lived group had more naive CD4+ T cells, fewer expanded clones and increased TCR diversity, suggesting age selection.

Concerning this clonotype: The antigen it binds to is not known. One base away there is no much larger clone; base qualities are not given.

Systemically healthy Caucasian individuals from Russia, 39 in total and aged about 6 to 95 years, were included as donors. Each donor gave approximately 9.4 milliliters of peripheral blood, drawn into EDTA-treated Vacutainer tubes. Ficoll-Paque density-gradient centrifugation was used to isolate PBMCs, with at least 6.5 million per sample. Trizol reagent was used to extract total RNA from the PBMCs, yielding at least 5.5 micrograms per sample. The percentages of naive CD45RAhigh/CD27high T cells were determined by flow cytometry on a PBMC aliquot from every donor. These data were also reused for a study on T cells of mothers and their children. The second investigation adds: Nine systemically healthy Caucasian individuals served as donors, namely three mothers together with their six children. cDNA synthesis consumed the entire amount of extracted RNA, loaded at approximately 1.6 ug RNA in each 15 ul reaction. Sample barcodes and 2-4 random nucleotides were added via the M1S primer in the second PCR. More than 9 million TCR beta CDR3 reads were obtained from each mother, and about 3 million reads were obtained from each child. TCR recombination output is similarly shaped by thymic selection in related and unrelated pairs, with a minor effect exerted by inherited differences. Normalized repertoire overlap was always found to be slightly, but never significantly, higher in related mother-child pairs than in unrelated mother-child pairs. With a sensitivity of around 97 clones per million clonotypes, no persistent microchimeric T cell clones were detected. Deep NGS was used in the study to compare the TCR beta repertoires of mothers and children and to look for features that separate related mother-child pairs from unrelated individuals. Mothers averaged roughly 40 +/- 4 years of age and children averaged around 10 +/- 4 years. After adapter ligation was performed with NEBNext reagents, the libraries were sequenced on an Illumina HiSeq 2000 with 100+100 nt paired-end reads. To avoid cross-contamination, the mother libraries and the child libraries were prepared a month apart and sequenced in separate runs. For each donor, somewhere between roughly 500,000 and 2,100,000 distinct TCR beta clonotypes were identified. Naive TCR beta clonotypes were estimated from low-frequency clonotypes matched to each donor's FACS-determined naive share, without sorting.

This TCR was recovered from a woman aged 40 to 50 in good health. Sequenced material: blood.

CDR3 protein: CSVAGRFPDTQYF. The DNA sequence reads TGCAGCGTTGCCGGCAGGTTCCCAGATACGCAGTATTTT. This chain joins TRBV29-1 to TRBJ2-3; no D segment can be confidently identified. The cysteine opens and the phenylalanine closes a CDR3 of 13 amino acids. Here the CDR3 DNA is all that survives: 39 bases in frame from base 1. V loses 4 bases, J loses 4 bases, and the germline ends lie 12 bases apart. The germline V gene provides CDR1 SQVTM and CDR2 ANQGSEA.